This TCR beta chain comes out of a study of siplizumab effects on memory and regulatory T cells. The method was immunoSEQ multiplex PCR; TCRdb's version includes in-frame clones alone and lacks a portion of them. The profile shows about 100,000 clones, around 90% of them singletons. The CDR3 sequence is 15 residues long. CDR1 and CDR2 (germline): MNHNS, SASEGT. Trimming cost V 0 bases and J 0 bases, with 6 bases left between them. The receptor comes from a human donor in good health. The sample was non-Treg CD4+ T cells sorted from blood. The V gene is TRBV6-1, the J gene TRBJ1-3; D remains unclear. CDR3 in amino acids: CASSEALLSGNTIYF. In DNA, the CDR3 is TGTGCCAGCAGTGAAGCTTTACTCTCTGGAAACACCATATATTTT.